This T cell receptor beta chain was sequenced in a study of T cell responses to AZD1222 COVID-19 vaccine. General observations from the study: After two AZD1222 doses, spike-specific TCR breadth and depth rose versus day 0. Baseline seropositivity occurred in only a handful of AZD1222 recipients. White British donors predominated, females outnumbered males, and clonal diversity was possibly underestimated.

The repertoire was sequenced with immunoSEQ multiplex PCR; TCRdb's copy has only in-frame clones and lacks some. The data contain about 100,000 clones, almost 85% of them singletons. Worth noting for this clone: The target antigen is unknown.

J lost 3 bases, V lost 4 bases, and 9 bases had no gene match. Per germline, CDR1 KGHSH and CDR2 LQKENI. The CDR3 spans 16 residues. The material sequenced was peripheral blood, taken on day 0 of AZD1222 vaccination. The source is an adult in good health. The chain uses TRBV18 and TRBJ1-5, with 7 nucleotides matching TRBD1. The chain's CDR3 is CASSLGPGTVNQPQHF. CDR3 coding DNA: TGTGCCAGCTCACTCGGCCCCGGGACAGTCAATCAGCCCCAGCATTTT.